What follows are 32 T cell receptor beta chains derived from one specimen sequenced in a study of shared T cell receptors in the human thymus. The data were produced by immunoSEQ multiplex PCR, yet TCRdb's version contains in-frame clones alone and is incomplete. In the table there are about 710,000 clones, around 87% of which are singletons. Separately, the same data were catalogued under a study of human thymus T cells.

The sample comprised thymocytes. These receptors were taken from a boy in the first two years of life with a congenital heart defect.

For the CDR3, the DNA is TGTGCCAGCAGTTTACTCGGGGGGACAGGCGGACCTTACGAGCAGTACTTC. This codes for CASSLLGGTGGPYEQYF. The chain couples TRBV28 to TRBJ2-7, with D perhaps TRBD1 (8 bases). V lost 2 bases and J 4 bases, leaving 21 bases between the germline ends. This CDR3 comprises 17 residues. The germline V gene encodes CDR1 MDHEN and CDR2 SYDVKM.

This sequence joins TRBV7-8 and TRBJ2-7; 9 bases agree with TRBD1. The CDR3 runs to 17 residues. V dropped 5 bases and J dropped 2; count of bases not matched to a gene: 13. The germline V gene encodes CDR1 SGHVS and CDR2 FQNEAQ. Here the CDR3 DNA reads TGTGCCAGCAGCCCATTACCTCGGACAGGGGCAACCTACGAGCAGTACTTC. Amino acid sequence: CASSPLPRTGATYEQYF.

V usage is TRBV28 and J usage is TRBJ2-1, with D possibly TRBD1 on 5 matching bases. This CDR3 region has 13 residues. The ends were cut back, 2 bases at V and 9 bases at J, with 11 bases in the middle. The germline V gene has CDR1 MDHEN and CDR2 SYDVKM. DNA for the CDR3: TGTGCCAGCAGTTTAACAGGTACGGGTGAGCAGTTCTTC. Its translation: CASSLTGTGEQFF. Supplemented by reference TRBV28 and TRBJ2-1, the full variable domain reads DVKVTQSSRYLVKRTGEKVFLECVQDMDHENMFWYRQDPGLGLRLIYFSYDVKMKEKGDIPEGYSVSREKKERFSLILESASTNQTSMYLCASSLTGTGEQFFGPGTRLTVL.

V and J are TRBV15 and TRBJ1-5; D is unresolved. Germline assignment: CDR1 LNHNV and CDR2 YYDKDF (reference sequence). V lost 3 bases and J 0 bases, leaving 12 bases between the germline ends. This CDR3 has 16 amino acids. For the CDR3, the DNA is TGTGCCACCAGCAGGGGCAATCGGGGTAGCAATCAGCCCCAGCATTTT. It translates to CATSRGNRGSNQPQHF.

The chain links TRBV30 to TRBJ2-7; D call uncertain. The CDR3 has 11 residues. Germline lookup yields CDR1 GTSNPN and CDR2 SVGIG (reference sequence). Trimming stripped 3 bases from V and 3 bases from J, with 6 bases between. The CDR3 coding sequence is TGTGCCTGGAGCCCAGGCTACGAGCAGTACTTC. Its protein product is CAWSPGYEQYF. Based on the CDR3 plus reference TRBV30 and TRBJ2-7, the full variable domain is SQTIHQWPATLVQPVGSPLSLECTVEGTSNPNLYWYRQAAGRGLQLLFYSVGIGQISSEVPQNLSASRPQDRQFILSSKKLLLSDSGFYLCAWSPGYEQYFGPGTRLTVT.

This sequence joins TRBV29-1 and TRBJ2-7, with 9 positions matching TRBD1. CDR3 length equals 14 residues. In germline, CDR1 is SQVTM, CDR2 ANQGSEA. Losses at the gene ends were 7 bases for V and 2 bases for J; bases not matched to a gene: 9. CDR3 in amino acids: CSALPGQGPYEQYF. CDR3 nucleotides: TGCAGCGCTCTACCGGGACAGGGTCCCTACGAGCAGTACTTC.

This clone is a singleton in its sample. The V gene is TRBV28, the J gene TRBJ1-4; tentative D call: TRBD1 (6 bases). V dropped 10 bases and J dropped 4 bases, with 16 bases sitting between them. The CDR3 is 14 residues long. Germline CDR1 MDHEN, CDR2 SYDVKM. CDR3 DNA sequence: TGTGCCATCTCCAGGGGCAGGTTTAATGAAAAACTGTTTTTT. It is translated as CAISRGRFNEKLFF.

This clone was detected once. The rearrangement uses TRBV6-5 and TRBJ1-1; unclear D gene. The V gene lost 5 bases and the J gene lost 0 bases, with 13 bases spanning the gap. Germline-derived CDR1 and CDR2 are MNHEY and SVGAGI. The CDR3 is made up of 15 amino acids. CDR3 sequence: CASSPGGSVNTEAFF. The CDR3 coding sequence is TGTGCCAGCAGTCCCGGAGGGTCAGTGAACACTGAAGCTTTCTTT.

The rearrangement links TRBV10-1 to TRBJ2-1; D might be TRBD1 (5 bases). Per germline, CDR1 WNHNN and CDR2 SYGVQD (reference sequence). The CDR3 consists of 16 residues. V dropped 2 bases and J dropped 9 bases, with 20 bases sitting between them. CDR3: CASSEADGHTELEQFF. Here the CDR3 DNA reads TGCGCCAGCAGTGAGGCGGACGGACATACCGAACTTGAGCAGTTCTTC.

V and J are TRBV5-6 and TRBJ2-3, with 7 positions matching TRBD2. This CDR3 has 14 amino acids. The germline V gene encodes CDR1 SGHDT and CDR2 YYEEEE. V lost 4 bases and J lost 11; bases outside the gene matches: 13. CDR3 sequence: CASSLRKRGEVQYF. The CDR3 bases are TGTGCCAGCAGCCTCCGGAAGCGGGGTGAGGTGCAGTATTTT. Filled out from reference TRBV5-6 and TRBJ2-3, the complete variable domain reads DAGVTQSPTHLIKTRGQQVTLRCSPKSGHDTVSWYQQALGQGPQFIFQYYEEEERQRGNFPDRFSGHQFPNYSSELNVNALLLGDSALYLCASSLRKRGEVQYFGPGTRLTVL.

This clone was picked up one time. The chain employs TRBV5-8 and TRBJ1-5, with 8 bases lining up with TRBD1. Germline V gene sequence: CDR1 SGHTS, CDR2 YDEGEE. There are 15 residues in the CDR3. The trim removed 3 bases at V and 4 bases at J, leaving 6 bases unmatched. The CDR3: CASSSPDRDNQPQHF. CDR3 nucleotides: TGTGCCAGCAGCTCACCGGACAGGGATAATCAGCCCCAGCATTTT. The full variable domain, rest sourced from reference TRBV5-8 and TRBJ1-5, is EAGVTQSPTHLIKTRGQQATLRCSPISGHTSVYWYQQALGLGLQFLLWYDEGEERNRGNFPPRFSGRQFPNYSSELNVNALELEDSALYLCASSSPDRDNQPQHFGDGTRLSIL.

The count of this clone is one. CDR3 loop: CSANSLFEAFF. The CDR3 coding sequence is TGCAGTGCTAACAGTCTCTTTGAAGCTTTCTTT. The rearrangement links TRBV20-1 to TRBJ1-1; no firm D call. The germline CDR1 and CDR2 sequences are DFQATT and SNEGSKA (reference sequence). Trimming cost V 4 bases and J 7 bases, with 10 bases left between them. The CDR3 runs to 11 residues.

The chain joins TRBV7-9 to TRBJ2-1, with 8 bases matching TRBD2. Per germline, CDR1 SEHNR and CDR2 FQNEAQ (reference sequence). This CDR3 spans 14 amino acids. V shed 1 base, J shed 7 bases, and the junction held 3 bases outside the gene matches. For the CDR3, the DNA is TGTGCCAGCAGCTTAGTACGGGGGGGGAATGAGCAGTTCTTC. Its translation is CASSLVRGGNEQFF.

To note about this clone: The same CDR3 is also encoded by other DNA sequences in this sample. DNA for the CDR3: TGCAGTGGGACAGGGGAAGCTTTCTTT. This encodes CSGTGEAFF. V and J are TRBV20-1 and TRBJ1-1; 8 positions match TRBD1. The junction had 0 bases not matched to a gene; V was cut back by 7 bases and J by 8 bases. Germline assignment: CDR1 DFQATT and CDR2 SNEGSKA (reference sequence). This CDR3 is 9 amino acids long.

CDR3 loop: CASSVSIGTSGTDTQYF. CDR3 DNA: TGCGCCAGCAGTGTGTCAATTGGGACTAGCGGGACAGATACGCAGTATTTT. The rearrangement uses TRBV10-1 and TRBJ2-3; 12 bases are a match to TRBD2. The CDR3 has 17 amino acids. Germline-derived CDR1 and CDR2 are WNHNN and SYGVQD (reference sequence). Trimming cost V 4 bases and J 3 bases; bases outside gene matches: 8.

The V gene is TRBV29-1, the J gene TRBJ2-7, with unresolved D. CDR1 is SQVTM and CDR2 is ANQGSEA in the germline V gene. There are 12 residues in the CDR3. V was trimmed by 3 bases and J by 3 bases, leaving 9 bases between them. CDR3 loop: CSVEGHNYEQYF. In DNA form, the CDR3 reads TGCAGCGTTGAGGGCCACAACTACGAGCAGTACTTC.

The rearrangement uses TRBV7-2 and TRBJ2-1; no clear D gene. The germline CDR1 and CDR2 sequences are SGHTA and FQGNSA. The germline V and J ends were trimmed by 2 bases and 3 bases, with 14 bases remaining between them. The CDR3 runs 16 residues. This CDR3 reads CASSLSNTTYYNEQFF. CDR3 in DNA: TGTGCCAGCAGCTTATCGAACACGACTTACTACAATGAGCAGTTCTTC.

The chain links TRBV5-1 to TRBJ2-2, with TRBD2 identical over 11 bases. This CDR3 comprises 19 residues. V lost 4 bases and J lost 9; bases outside the gene matches: 20. The germline V gene encodes CDR1 SGHRS and CDR2 YFSETQ. CDR3 amino acids: CASSEDLAGGNNHRWELFF. CDR3 DNA: TGCGCCAGCAGCGAGGACTTAGCGGGAGGGAACAACCACCGGTGGGAGCTGTTTTTT.

This chain connects TRBV28 to TRBJ2-7, with 10 bases aligning to TRBD1. Germline loops: CDR1 MDHEN, CDR2 SYDVKM. V dropped 5 bases and J dropped 1; count of bases not matched to a gene: 11. The CDR3 is 17 amino acids. The CDR3 coding sequence is TGTGCCAGCAGTCACCCCGCCGGGACAGGGGATTCCTACGAGCAGTACTTC. Its protein is CASSHPAGTGDSYEQYF.

This clone was detected once. V is TRBV28 and J is TRBJ1-4; 9 bases align to TRBD1. The CDR3 spans 14 residues. CDR1 is MDHEN, CDR2 SYDVKM, per germline. V shed 4 bases and J 9 bases; nucleotides not matched to a gene: 6. CDR3 sequence reads: CASSSGTGNQKLFF. In nucleotides, the CDR3 is TGTGCCAGCAGTTCCGGGACAGGGAATCAAAAACTGTTTTTT.

The chain carries TRBV29-1 and TRBJ2-2; no firm D call. V was shortened by 1 base and J by 1 base, with 7 bases between the two germline ends. The germline V gene encodes CDR1 SQVTM and CDR2 ANQGSEA. The CDR3 spans 14 residues. This CDR3 reads CSVEVLRNTGELFF. CDR3 coding DNA: TGCAGCGTTGAAGTCCTCCGGAACACCGGGGAGCTGTTTTTT.

This chain joins TRBV5-1 and TRBJ2-3; D possibly corresponds to TRBD1 (6 bases). Germline CDR1 is SGHRS and CDR2 is YFSETQ. The CDR3 is 15 amino acids. Deletions cut 2 bases from V and 1 base from J, with 11 bases between. The CDR3 is CASSLVAGGTDTQYF. The CDR3 nucleotides are TGCGCCAGCAGCTTAGTAGCAGGGGGCACAGATACGCAGTATTTT.

The chain joins TRBV2 to TRBJ1-5, with 7 positions matching TRBD1. With 1 base clipped from V and 3 bases from J, the junction kept 9 bases outside the gene matches. Germline CDR1 SNHLY, CDR2 FYNNEI. This CDR3 comprises 17 residues. CDR3 bases: TGTGCCAGCAGTGAAGGGCCGGGGACAGCCTTCAATCAGCCCCAGCATTTT. Translating gives CASSEGPGTAFNQPQHF. The full variable domain, rest sourced from reference TRBV2 and TRBJ1-5, is EPEVTQTPSHQVTQMGQEVILRCVPISNHLYFYWYRQILGQKVEFLVSFYNNEISEKSEIFDDQFSVERPDGSNFTLKIRSTKLEDSAMYFCASSEGPGTAFNQPQHFGDGTRLSIL.

The chain has TRBV11-2 and TRBJ2-7; D is possibly TRBD1 (5 bases). This CDR3 has 16 residues. Germline V gene lookup returns CDR1 SGHAT and CDR2 FQNNGV. Trimming removed 3 bases at V and 0 bases at J, with 15 bases between. CDR3 bases: TGTGCCAGCAGCTTGGGGCCGCAGGATCGCTCCTACGAGCAGTACTTC. It encodes CASSLGPQDRSYEQYF.

The chain uses TRBV4-1 and TRBJ2-7; the D gene is possibly TRBD1 (6 bases). Trimming pared 2 bases from V and 4 bases from J, leaving 24 bases between. CDR3 length: 18 residues. Germline V gene lookup returns CDR1 MGHRA and CDR2 YSYEKL. The CDR3 DNA sequence: TGCGCCAGCAGCCAAAATAATCCTCCGCCAGGGGTTTGGTACGAGCAGTACTTC. Its protein product is CASSQNNPPPGVWYEQYF.

CDR3 amino acids: CASSGTGAVMSPLHF. The CDR3 DNA follows: TGTGCCAGCAGCGGGACAGGGGCCGTCATGTCACCCCTCCACTTT. The chain carries TRBV7-6 and TRBJ1-6; 10 bases are a match to TRBD1. The CDR3 is made up of 15 amino acids. The V and J ends lost 5 bases and 10 bases, in that order; junction bases with no gene match: 8. Germline V gene sequence: CDR1 SGHVS, CDR2 FNYEAQ.

The chain recombines TRBV6-1 with TRBJ2-2, with a possible D match to TRBD2 (6 bases). V was cut by 3 bases and J by 6 bases, with 8 bases left in between. This CDR3 spans 13 amino acids. Per the germline V gene, CDR1 is MNHNS and CDR2 is SASEGT. Here the CDR3 reads CASSETGAGELFF. Here the CDR3 DNA reads TGTGCCAGCAGTGAGACGGGGGCCGGGGAGCTGTTTTTT.

The sample holds one count of this clone. The rearrangement links TRBV5-6 to TRBJ1-6; 9 nucleotides align to TRBD1. The CDR3 covers 14 residues. The trim removed 4 bases at V and 8 bases at J, leaving 4 bases unmatched. The germline gives CDR1 SGHDT, CDR2 YYEEEE. The CDR3 DNA reads TGTGCCAGCAGCCCGGACAGGGGAGATTCACCCCTCCACTTT. Its translation: CASSPDRGDSPLHF.

On this clone: This sample also contains other DNA sequences that code for the same CDR3. This chain uses TRBV30 with TRBJ1-2; D is unresolved. The CDR3 loop spans 12 amino acids. Germline CDR1 and CDR2: GTSNPN and SVGIG (reference sequence). V lost 0 bases to trimming and J lost 5 bases, with 7 bases between them. This CDR3 is CAWSVTGYGYTF. The CDR3, as DNA: TGTGCCTGGAGTGTAACGGGGTATGGCTACACCTTC.

DNA of the CDR3: TGTGCCAGCAGCTTATGGGGCAGTCTAAATGAAAAACTGTTTTTT. Translation: CASSLWGSLNEKLFF. The rearrangement uses TRBV5-6 and TRBJ1-4; D possibly corresponds to TRBD1 (5 bases). This CDR3 spans 15 amino acids. V shed 2 bases and J shed 5 bases, with 13 bases lying between them. Germline CDR1 is SGHDT and CDR2 is YYEEEE.

The chain employs TRBV11-2 and TRBJ1-5, with 7 nucleotides matching TRBD1. This CDR3 spans 14 amino acids. V shed 5 bases, J shed 4 bases, and the junction held 5 bases outside the gene matches. Germline V lookup: CDR1 SGHAT, CDR2 FQNNGV. CDR3 sequence: CASSLTGVNQPQHF. The CDR3 nucleotides read TGTGCCAGCAGCCTAACAGGGGTTAATCAGCCCCAGCATTTT.

The J gene is TRBJ2-7, the V gene TRBV7-2; 9 nucleotides match TRBD2. Germline V gives CDR1 SGHTA, CDR2 FQGNSA. The CDR3 consists of 16 residues. J gave up 4 bases and V 5 bases, and 12 bases lay outside the gene matches. CDR3: CASSLRTDLAGYEQYF. DNA for the CDR3: TGTGCCAGCAGCCTTCGGACAGACCTAGCGGGGTACGAGCAGTACTTC.